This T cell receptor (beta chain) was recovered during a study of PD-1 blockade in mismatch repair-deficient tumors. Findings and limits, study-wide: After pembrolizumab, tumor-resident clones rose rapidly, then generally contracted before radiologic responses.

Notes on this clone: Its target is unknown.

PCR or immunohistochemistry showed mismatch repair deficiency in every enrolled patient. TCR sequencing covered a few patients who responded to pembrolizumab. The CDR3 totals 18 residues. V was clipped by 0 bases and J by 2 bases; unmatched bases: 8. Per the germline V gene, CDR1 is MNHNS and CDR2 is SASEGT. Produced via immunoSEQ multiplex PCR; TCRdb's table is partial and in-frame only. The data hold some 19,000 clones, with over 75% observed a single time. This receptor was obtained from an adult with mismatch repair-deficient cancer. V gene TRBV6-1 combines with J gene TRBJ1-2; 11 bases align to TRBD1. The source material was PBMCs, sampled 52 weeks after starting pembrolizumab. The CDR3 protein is CASSEALIRTGGNYGYTF. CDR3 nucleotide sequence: TGTGCCAGCAGTGAAGCGCTCATTAGGACAGGGGGCAACTATGGCTACACCTTC.